Listed below are T cell receptor beta chains from one sample, sequenced in a study of long-term antiretroviral therapy in people with HIV. Assay used: immunoSEQ multiplex PCR; TCRdb lists only in-frame clones, some missing. The repertoire has roughly 15,000 clones, approximately 89% of them found once; the top ten carry roughly 13%. The material was unsorted PBMCs, obtained 0.6 years after starting antiretroviral therapy. Source of these receptors: a woman aged 40 to 50 with HIV. Each CDR3 is given with its conserved first and last residue. A D gene is named only where the DNA matches it firmly. Clone size is shown for a subset of rows, as once, few, many or a class of expanded clone.

abundance | j_gene | v_gene | d_gene | CDR3nt | CDR3aa
- | TRBJ2-7 | TRBV5-1 | - | TGCGCCAGCAGCCGGCTTTCAGACAACAACGAGCAGTACTTC | CASSRLSDNNEQYF
- | TRBJ2-2 | TRBV6-1 | - | TGTGCCAGCAGCCTCCTTGACGCGAACACCGGGGAGCTGTTTTTT | CASSLLDANTGELFF
- | TRBJ2-1 | TRBV18 | TRBD1 | TGTGCCAGCTCACCACAGGGACAGCCAAATAATGAGCAGTTCTTC | CASSPQGQPNNEQFF
- | TRBJ1-6 | TRBV5-6 | - | TGTGCCAGCAGCTTGCGGGTGGGGACTGGGAAAATACCCCTCCACTTT | CASSLRVGTGKIPLHF
- | TRBJ2-3 | TRBV18 | - | TGTGCCAGCTCACCACGAGGTCAGGCAGATACGCAGTATTTT | CASSPRGQADTQYF
- | TRBJ2-3 | TRBV5-4 | - | TGTGCCAGCAGCTTGGGGGATACGAGCACAGATACGCAGTATTTT | CASSLGDTSTDTQYF
- | TRBJ1-1 | TRBV27 | TRBD1 | TGTGCCAGCAGGTGGACAGGAGCGAACACTGAAGCTTTCTTT | CASRWTGANTEAFF
- | TRBJ2-5 | TRBV15 | - | TGTGCCACCTCATTGAGGAGGGAAGAGACCCAGTACTTC | CATSLRREETQYF
- | TRBJ1-2 | TRBV28 | TRBD1 | TGTGCCAGCAGTTTATTCGGGACAGCTAACTATGGCTACACCTTC | CASSLFGTANYGYTF
- | TRBJ1-2 | TRBV2 | - | TGTGCCAGCAGGACCGGGACTCTCCGCGGGGGCTACACCTTC | CASRTGTLRGGYTF
- | TRBJ2-1 | TRBV4-1 | - | TGCGCCAGCAGCCAAGAGCGTGGCTACTCCAATGAGCAGTTCTTC | CASSQERGYSNEQFF
- | TRBJ2-1 | TRBV5-6 | TRBD1 | TGTGCCAGCAGCCCCTGGACAGGGGGGAATGAGCAGTTCTTC | CASSPWTGGNEQFF
once | TRBJ2-5 | TRBV5-5 | - | TGTGCCAGCAGCTTGATACGCTTCCAAGAGACCCAGTACTTC | CASSLIRFQETQYF
- | TRBJ1-2 | TRBV7-2 | - | TGTGCCAGCAGCTTAAATGGCGGATTCCGGTATGGCTACACCTTC | CASSLNGGFRYGYTF
- | TRBJ2-5 | TRBV7-2 | - | TGTGCCAGCAGCAGGGAGGCAGAGACCCAGTACTTC | CASSREAETQYF
- | TRBJ2-7 | TRBV29-1 | TRBD1 | TGCAGCGTCGGACAGGGGGCGAGTGAGCAGTACTTC | CSVGQGASEQYF
- | TRBJ1-6 | TRBV7-2 | TRBD1 | TGTGCCAGCAGCGCGAGACAGGGGTTGAATTCACCCCTCCACTTT | CASSARQGLNSPLHF
- | TRBJ1-3 | TRBV9 | TRBD1 | TGTGCCAGCAGCGTAACTCAGGGGGGAACTGGAAACACCATATATTTT | CASSVTQGGTGNTIYF
- | TRBJ2-5 | TRBV19 | TRBD2 | TGTGCCAGTAGTATACCGGGGACTAGCGGGGCTGAGACCCAGTACTTC | CASSIPGTSGAETQYF
- | TRBJ1-3 | TRBV6-1 | TRBD1 | TGTGCCAGCAGTGCATCGACCGGGACAGGGGGTGGAAACACCATATATTTT | CASSASTGTGGGNTIYF
- | TRBJ1-5 | TRBV30 | - | TGTGCCTGGACACCCCATAGCAATCAGCCCCAGCATTTT | CAWTPHSNQPQHF
once | TRBJ1-2 | TRBV5-6 | - | TGTGCCAGCAGCTTGGCTACCCCCATGTCAGGGGAGGGTGGCTACACCTTC | CASSLATPMSGEGGYTF
- | TRBJ1-2 | TRBV7-2 | TRBD1 | TGTGCCAGCAGCTTAGGACAGGGACCCTATGGCTACACCTTC | CASSLGQGPYGYTF
- | TRBJ1-1 | TRBV25-1 | - | TGTGCCAGCATTAGCTTTGGGAACACTGAAGCTTTCTTT | CASISFGNTEAFF
- | TRBJ1-1 | TRBV9 | - | TGTGCCAGCAGCGACGGGGACACGAACACTGAAGCTTTCTTT | CASSDGDTNTEAFF
- | TRBJ2-3 | TRBV7-9 | TRBD1 | TGTGCCAGCAGGACAGGGGAGGCGGATACGCAGTATTTT | CASRTGEADTQYF
- | TRBJ2-1 | TRBV10-3 | TRBD2 | TGTGCCATCCAAGAGCGGGGGGACTCCTACAATGAGCAGTTCTTC | CAIQERGDSYNEQFF
- | TRBJ2-3 | TRBV20-1 | - | TGCAGTGCTCCGTGGGGAGATACGCAGTATTTT | CSAPWGDTQYF
- | TRBJ1-4 | TRBV30 | - | TGTGCCTGGAGAGGTCCCCGGGACCCAGGGAATGAAAAACTGTTTTTT | CAWRGPRDPGNEKLFF
- | TRBJ1-1 | TRBV5-1 | - | TGCGCCAGCAGCAGGGGGAACACTGAAGCTTTCTTT | CASSRGNTEAFF
- | TRBJ2-5 | TRBV18 | TRBD2 | TGTGCCAGCTCACCACGACTAGCGGGGACCGCAGAGACCCAGTACTTC | CASSPRLAGTAETQYF
once | TRBJ2-7 | TRBV5-1 | - | TGCGCCAGCAGCTTGGCCCCGCAGGGCCCCTACGAGCAGTACTTC | CASSLAPQGPYEQYF
- | TRBJ1-3 | TRBV30 | - | TGTGCCTGGAGTATCGGAGGGGGAAACACCATATATTTT | CAWSIGGGNTIYF
- | TRBJ2-3 | TRBV10-3 | - | TGTGCCATCAGTGACTCGACAGGCACAGATACGCAGTATTTT | CAISDSTGTDTQYF
- | TRBJ2-1 | TRBV7-9 | - | TGTGCCAGCAGCTTGGCGAAGGGGGGCCATTCGGGCAATGAGCAGTTCTTC | CASSLAKGGHSGNEQFF
- | TRBJ1-5 | TRBV5-5 | TRBD1 | TGTGCCAGCAGCGGGGGGACAGGCACAAATCAGCCCCAGCATTTT | CASSGGTGTNQPQHF
- | TRBJ1-1 | TRBV5-6 | - | TGTGCCAGCTCACCCTTCGGCGCTGAAGCTTTCTTT | CASSPFGAEAFF
- | TRBJ1-2 | TRBV5-4 | - | TGTGCCAGCAGCTCATCAGGGACCAGAAACTATGGCTACACCTTC | CASSSSGTRNYGYTF
- | TRBJ2-1 | TRBV19 | - | TGTGCCAGTAGTATAGAACCCAATCTAGGTCCAATTTACAATGAGCAGTTCTTC | CASSIEPNLGPIYNEQFF
- | TRBJ2-3 | TRBV4-3 | - | TGCGCCAGCAGCCAAGATCCCCTGGGGTGGAATACGCAGTATTTT | CASSQDPLGWNTQYF
once | TRBJ2-7 | TRBV18 | TRBD2 | TGTGCCAGCTCACAGGGTAGCGGGGGGTCTTACGAGCAGTACTTC | CASSQGSGGSYEQYF
- | TRBJ2-3 | TRBV9 | - | TGTGCCAGCAGCGTAGTTGACCAGCCCCCAGATACGCAGTATTTT | CASSVVDQPPDTQYF
- | TRBJ2-5 | TRBV25-1 | TRBD2 | TGTGCCAGTTCGATTTGGGAGGGCGGGGAGACCCAGTACTTC | CASSIWEGGETQYF
- | TRBJ2-7 | TRBV2 | TRBD2 | TGTGCCAGCAGTGAAAAGGCGGGGGGCGCAATATACTACGAGCAGTACTTC | CASSEKAGGAIYYEQYF